These T cell receptor beta chains were read from a single sample in a study of cytotoxic CD8 clonotypes in ibrutinib-treated CLL. The assay was immunoSEQ multiplex PCR, and TCRdb's table has in-frame clones only and misses some. In the table there are around 140,000 clones, 70% to 90% of which are singletons. Sequenced material: PBMCs, taken after 24 months of ibrutinib treatment. The receptors stem from a human donor with chronic lymphocytic leukemia. Each CDR3 is given with its conserved first and last residue. A D gene is named only where the DNA matches it firmly. Some rows mark clone size as missing; the rest say once, few, many or name a class of expanded clone.

size	V	J	D	CDR3	DNA
-	TRBV28	TRBJ2-7	-	CASGGSGFSYEQYF	TGTGCCAGCGGGGGCTCGGGATTCTCCTACGAGCAGTACTTC
-	TRBV5-1	TRBJ1-2	-	CASSLEDNYGYTF	TGCGCCAGCAGCTTGGAGGACAACTATGGCTACACCTTC
-	TRBV2	TRBJ2-2	-	CATQDSNTGELFF	TGTGCCACCCAGGACAGTAACACCGGGGAGCTGTTTTTT
-	TRBV7-2	TRBJ2-1	-	CASSYHNEQFF	TGTGCCAGCAGCTATCACAATGAGCAGTTCTTC
-	TRBV28	TRBJ2-7	-	CASRENEQPIYEQYF	TGTGCCAGCAGAGAGAACGAACAGCCCATCTACGAGCAGTACTTC
-	TRBV11-3	TRBJ2-3	TRBD2	CASSLGGLAGVDTQYF	TGTGCCAGCAGCTTAGGCGGACTAGCGGGAGTAGATACGCAGTATTTT
-	TRBV29-1	TRBJ2-1	TRBD2	CSVGRLAGGYNEQFF	TGCAGCGTTGGGCGACTAGCGGGGGGGTACAATGAGCAGTTCTTC
-	TRBV28	TRBJ1-1	TRBD1	CASTLNRGHSEAFF	TGTGCCAGCACCTTAAATAGGGGGCATTCTGAAGCTTTCTTT
-	TRBV5-4	TRBJ1-1	-	CASSLAESKGTEAFF	TGTGCCAGCAGCTTGGCGGAATCGAAGGGCACTGAAGCTTTCTTT
-	TRBV2	TRBJ2-7	-	CASSRTYEQYF	TGTGCCAGCAGCCGGACCTACGAGCAGTACTTC
-	TRBV19	TRBJ1-2	-	CASSIVGASRGYTF	TGTGCCAGTAGTATAGTGGGCGCTTCTAGAGGCTACACCTTC
-	TRBV5-4	TRBJ2-3	-	CASRTESGADTQYF	TGTGCCAGCAGAACCGAGAGTGGGGCAGATACGCAGTATTTT
once	TRBV6-5	TRBJ2-7	-	CASSYRGSGGYEQYF	TGTGCCAGCAGTTACCGAGGTAGCGGTGGCTACGAGCAGTACTTC
-	TRBV5-4	TRBJ2-3	-	CASTEGSTDTQYF	TGTGCCAGCACGGAAGGCAGCACAGATACGCAGTATTTT
-	TRBV7-3	TRBJ2-3	TRBD2	CASSLTSTSGRADTQYF	TGTGCCAGCAGCTTAACGTCGACTAGCGGGAGGGCAGATACGCAGTATTTT
once	TRBV7-9	TRBJ1-2	-	CASSLDREYGYTF	TGTGCCAGCAGCTTAGACCGGGAGTATGGCTACACCTTC
-	TRBV7-9	TRBJ2-7	-	CASSLSGSYEQYF	TGTGCCAGCAGCTTAAGCGGGTCCTACGAGCAGTACTTC
-	TRBV7-2	TRBJ2-7	TRBD1	CASSSRTGGVYEQYF	TGTGCCAGCAGCTCTAGGACAGGGGGCGTCTACGAGCAGTACTTC
-	TRBV7-6	TRBJ2-5	-	CASSPHQPQETQYF	TGTGCCAGCAGCCCACACCAGCCACAAGAGACCCAGTACTTC
-	TRBV11-3	TRBJ2-7	TRBD2	CALGQISGRARYEQYF	TGTGCCCTCGGTCAGATAAGCGGGAGGGCCCGGTACGAGCAGTACTTC
-	TRBV29-1	TRBJ2-3	TRBD2	CSVSGRAGGTATQYF	TGCAGCGTAAGCGGGAGGGCCGGGGGAACGGCGACGCAGTATTTT
-	TRBV11-3	TRBJ2-5	-	CASSTYGAQETQYF	TGTGCCAGCAGCACGTACGGGGCCCAAGAGACCCAGTACTTC
-	TRBV27	TRBJ2-5	-	CASSTGFAGRETQYF	TGTGCCAGCAGCACAGGGTTTGCAGGGAGAGAGACCCAGTACTTC
-	TRBV6-5	TRBJ2-3	TRBD1	CASRLGQGSTDTQYF	TGTGCCAGCAGGCTGGGACAGGGTAGCACAGATACGCAGTATTTT
-	TRBV7-2	TRBJ2-7	TRBD2	CASSSGLAGPIRGRDEQYF	TGTGCCAGCAGCTCGGGACTAGCGGGTCCAATAAGGGGTCGGGACGAGCAGTACTTC
-	TRBV5-1	TRBJ1-3	-	CASTPGGANTIYF	TGCGCCAGCACTCCCGGAGGGGCAAACACCATATATTTT
-	TRBV6-5	TRBJ2-2	-	CASSYSGVTGELFF	TGTGCCAGCAGTTACTCAGGAGTCACCGGGGAGCTGTTTTTT
-	TRBV6-1	TRBJ2-7	-	CASSKTGTNDEQYF	TGTGCCAGCTCGAAAACCGGGACGAACGACGAGCAGTACTTC
once	TRBV9	TRBJ2-6	-	CASSVGRSLHSGANVLTF	TGTGCCAGCAGCGTAGGGAGAAGTCTACACTCTGGGGCCAACGTCCTGACTTTC
-	TRBV9	TRBJ2-3	-	CASSTTTSTDTQYF	TGTGCCAGCAGCACCACGACTAGCACAGATACGCAGTATTTT
-	TRBV7-2	TRBJ1-5	-	CASSSQASNQPQHF	TGTGCCAGCAGCTCACAGGCTTCTAATCAGCCCCAGCATTTT
-	TRBV18	TRBJ2-2	TRBD2	CASSLPGRVAGELFF	TGTGCCAGCTCACTACCTGGGAGGGTAGCCGGGGAGCTGTTTTTT
-	TRBV4-3	TRBJ1-3	-	CASSQGAGNPLGPGNTIYF	TGCGCCAGCAGCCAAGGGGCAGGTAACCCCCTTGGGCCTGGAAACACCATATATTTT